The TCR beta chain described here comes from a study of cytotoxic CD8 clonotypes in ibrutinib-treated CLL. Study background: Among patients, about 24 responded partially and 2 completely; around 15 then stayed remitted and some twelve progressed after median approximately 68 months.

Trimming removed 5 bases from V and 7 bases from J, with 11 bases in between. The CDR3 spans 13 residues. Germline CDR1 SNHLY, CDR2 FYNNEI. Here immunoSEQ multiplex PCR was the method, and the copy in TCRdb shows in-frame clones only, minus some. In the table there are more than 150,000 clones, 72% of which are singletons. Regarding the study as a whole: Stable or contracted on treatment, public clonotypes were also uncommon. Clonality increased with ibrutinib response but returned toward baseline at progression.

This clone has more than one count but fewer than ten. Its antigen remains unidentified. This material consisted of PBMCs, taken after 24 months of ibrutinib treatment. This clonotype was sampled from a human donor with chronic lymphocytic leukemia. The genes are TRBV2 and TRBJ1-4; D is possibly TRBD1 (6 bases). CDR3 DNA sequence: TGTGCCAGCAGTAACCGGGACACTGAAAAACTGTTTTTT. This encodes CASSNRDTEKLFF.